These 24 T cell receptor beta chains were all obtained from the same sample, sequenced in a study of cytomegalovirus exposure and HLA in healthy donors. The PCR had 60 Vbeta and 13 Jbeta primers. The assay was immunoSEQ multiplex PCR, and TCRdb's table has in-frame clones only and misses some. The sample includes 100,000 to 150,000 clones, over 75% seen only once; the top ten take roughly 4%. The sample consisted of PBMCs. The receptors stem from a man aged 18 to 29 in good health and CMV-seropositive.

The chain employs TRBV6-1 and TRBJ1-3; D gene uncertain. This CDR3 region has 14 residues. Germline CDR1 MNHNS, CDR2 SASEGT. V lost 1 base and J 4 bases, leaving 8 bases between the germline ends. CDR3 sequence (DNA): TGTGCCAGCAGTGAAGAGGACTCGGGAAACACCATATATTTT. Amino acids: CASSEEDSGNTIYF.

J is TRBJ1-4 and V is TRBV7-2, with 9 bases identical to TRBD1. Germline V lookup: CDR1 SGHTA, CDR2 FQGNSA. With V trimmed by 1 base and J by 8 bases, 11 bases remained unmatched. CDR3 length: 17 amino acids. This chain's CDR3 is CASSLDSGTGRREKLFF. The CDR3 bases are TGTGCCAGCAGCTTAGACAGCGGGACAGGGCGAAGGGAAAAACTGTTTTTT.

V and J are TRBV27 and TRBJ2-7; D is perhaps TRBD1 (6 bases). With 0 bases removed from V and 6 bases from J, the gap between germline ends came to 9 bases. The CDR3 is 13 residues long. The V gene's germline CDR1 is MNHEY and CDR2 SMNVEV (reference sequence). The CDR3 spells CASSLSQGSEQYF. CDR3 DNA sequence: TGTGCCAGCAGTTTATCACAGGGCTCCGAGCAGTACTTC.

The chain employs TRBV9 and TRBJ2-7, with 8 positions matching TRBD1. Trimming cost V 0 bases and J 0 bases; bases outside gene matches: 5. The CDR3 spans 16 residues. Germline V gene data show CDR1 as SGDLS and CDR2 as YYNGEE. The CDR3 loop is CASSVDGDRSSYEQYF. In DNA, the CDR3 is TGTGCCAGCAGCGTAGACGGGGACAGGTCCTCCTACGAGCAGTACTTC.

The chain employs TRBV4-3 and TRBJ2-3; TRBD2 agrees at 9 bases. The CDR3 extends over 16 amino acids. J lost 0 bases, V lost 1 base, and 2 bases had no gene match. Germline lookup yields CDR1 LGHNA and CDR2 YSLEER. CDR3 coding DNA: TGCGCCAGCAGCCAAGGACTAGCGGAGAGCACAGATACGCAGTATTTT. This sequence encodes CASSQGLAESTDTQYF.

CDR3 sequence: CASSSNGLDTGELFF. CDR3 sequence (DNA): TGCGCCAGCAGCTCCAACGGACTTGACACCGGGGAGCTGTTTTTT. The chain combines TRBV5-1 with TRBJ2-2; the D gene is possibly TRBD2 (5 bases). Trimming removed 3 bases at V and 3 bases at J, with 12 bases between. The length of the CDR3 is 15 residues. CDR1 is SGHRS and CDR2 is YFSETQ in the germline V gene.

J is TRBJ2-5 and V is TRBV7-9; 11 bases are a match to TRBD2. The germline CDR1 and CDR2 sequences are SEHNR and FQNEAQ (reference sequence). The CDR3 sequence is 16 residues long. After removal of 5 bases from V and 2 bases from J, the junction contained 7 bases not matched to a gene. Here the CDR3 reads CASSPAIAGGQETQYF. The CDR3, as DNA: TGTGCCAGCAGCCCCGCTATAGCGGGGGGGCAAGAGACCCAGTACTTC.

This chain links TRBV27 with TRBJ1-5, with D possibly matching TRBD1 (6 bases). Germline-derived CDR1 and CDR2 are MNHEY and SMNVEV (reference sequence). The CDR3 has 15 amino acids. The germline V and J ends were trimmed by 5 bases and 0 bases, with 11 bases remaining between them. The chain's CDR3 is CASSQQGFSNQPQHF. CDR3 bases: TGTGCCAGCAGTCAACAGGGTTTTAGCAATCAGCCCCAGCATTTT.

This clone was found once. V and J are TRBV10-3 and TRBJ2-1, with 10 bases aligning to TRBD2. V lost 3 bases to trimming and J lost 8 bases; unmatched junction nucleotides: 10. Germline lookup yields CDR1 ENHRY and CDR2 SYGVKD. The CDR3 has 16 residues. CDR3 in amino acids: CAISDSASGSGYEQFF. In DNA, the CDR3 is TGTGCCATCAGTGACTCGGCTAGCGGGAGTGGCTATGAGCAGTTCTTC.

V and J are TRBV15 and TRBJ1-2; D gene unclear. V was shortened by 0 bases and J by 5 bases, with 16 bases between the two germline ends. The CDR3 loop spans 16 amino acids. Germline CDR1 and CDR2: LNHNV and YYDKDF (reference sequence). CDR3 bases: TGTGCCACCAGCAGAGATCTATGGGCAGATGATTATGGCTACACCTTC. Its translation is CATSRDLWADDYGYTF.

This clone was counted a few times. J is TRBJ1-2 and V is TRBV7-2; D is perhaps TRBD1 (5 bases). Germline V gives CDR1 SGHTA, CDR2 FQGNSA. The CDR3 length is 14 residues. V lost 5 bases, J lost 9 bases, and 19 bases lay in between. The CDR3: CASSPSGQGMSYTF. The CDR3 DNA sequence: TGTGCCAGCAGCCCAAGCGGGCAGGGAATGAGCTACACCTTC.

This chain's CDR3 is CASTPYGGSALNSPLHF. The DNA of the CDR3 is TGTGCCAGCACCCCCTACGGGGGGAGTGCCCTAAATTCACCCCTCCACTTT. This sequence joins TRBV5-8 and TRBJ1-6; TRBD1 might be the D (5 bases). The CDR3 spans 17 residues. The germline gives CDR1 SGHTS, CDR2 YDEGEE. V was cut by 6 bases and J by 7 bases, with 23 bases left in between.

The chain combines TRBV5-1 with TRBJ2-3; 9 bases are shared with TRBD2. The CDR3 totals 15 residues. J was trimmed by 2 bases and V by 1 base; bases with no gene match: 2. CDR1 and CDR2 (germline): SGHRS, YFSETQ. The CDR3 DNA reads TGCGCCAGCAGCTTGATAGCGGGGGCCACAGATACGCAGTATTTT. Its protein product is CASSLIAGATDTQYF.

The chain carries TRBV5-4 and TRBJ1-3, with D unresolved. CDR1 SGHNT and CDR2 YYREEE come from the germline V gene (reference sequence). Trimming shortened V by 0 bases and J by 2 bases, and 6 bases separated the two germline ends. The CDR3 spans 14 residues. This CDR3 is CASSLAGAGNTIYF. CDR3 nucleotide sequence: TGTGCCAGCAGCTTGGCGGGTGCTGGAAACACCATATATTTT.

The chain combines TRBV27 with TRBJ1-6; TRBD1 matches at 9 bases. This CDR3 region has 17 residues. V dropped 5 bases and J dropped 9; count of bases not matched to a gene: 14. Germline V gene sequence: CDR1 MNHEY, CDR2 SMNVEV (reference sequence). CDR3 sequence (DNA): TGTGCCAGCAGTCCATTAACCGGGACAGGGTTCAGTTCACCCCTCCACTTT. Amino acid sequence: CASSPLTGTGFSSPLHF.

This CDR3 is CASSASGLRQFF. The CDR3 nucleotides are TGTGCCAGCAGTGCTTCGGGATTGCGGCAGTTCTTC. The chain has TRBV2 and TRBJ2-1; weak D call: TRBD2 (5 bases). The CDR3 is 12 amino acids. Germline V gene lookup returns CDR1 SNHLY and CDR2 FYNNEI. The V and J ends lost 4 bases and 12 bases respectively, with 13 bases between them. Full variable domain (rest looked up from reference TRBV2 and TRBJ2-1): EPEVTQTPSHQVTQMGQEVILRCVPISNHLYFYWYRQILGQKVEFLVSFYNNEISEKSEIFDDQFSVERPDGSNFTLKIRSTKLEDSAMYFCASSASGLRQFFGPGTRLTVL.

This clone occurred once. The genes are TRBV5-1 and TRBJ1-3; D is uncertain. The germline CDR1 and CDR2 sequences are SGHRS and YFSETQ. The CDR3 spans 13 residues. V was shortened by 2 bases and J by 1 base, with 4 bases between the two germline ends. The CDR3 protein is CASSFESGNTIYF. Written as DNA, the CDR3 is TGCGCCAGCAGCTTTGAGTCTGGAAACACCATATATTTT.

The chain has TRBV6-5 and TRBJ1-1; tentatively, D is TRBD1 (5 bases). V was pared by 4 bases and J by 10 bases, with 13 bases between. The CDR3 consists of 12 residues. Germline assignment: CDR1 MNHEY and CDR2 SVGAGI. DNA for the CDR3: TGTGCCAGCAGTTTAGAAGGGGTGGGAGCTTTCTTT. The encoded protein is CASSLEGVGAFF.

V and J are TRBV19 and TRBJ2-5; the match to TRBD1 covers 7 bases. V lost 3 bases to trimming and J lost 2 bases; unmatched junction nucleotides: 6. Germline-derived CDR1 and CDR2 are LNHDA and SQIVND (reference sequence). This CDR3 region has 15 residues. This CDR3 is CASSIQGERQETQYF. The CDR3 region has the DNA TGTGCCAGTAGTATTCAGGGGGAACGGCAAGAGACCCAGTACTTC.

This clone came up a few times. The chain carries TRBV6-1 and TRBJ2-2, with a weak D call TRBD2 (5 bases). V lost 7 bases to trimming and J lost 6 bases, with 18 bases between them. The CDR3 extends over 15 amino acids. In germline, CDR1 is MNHNS, CDR2 SASEGT. The CDR3 spells CASKPEVNFSGELFF. CDR3 DNA: TGTGCCAGCAAGCCGGAGGTGAATTTTTCCGGGGAGCTGTTTTTT.

Remarks on this clone: Other DNA sequences from this sample encode an identical CDR3 as well. The chain combines TRBV5-6 with TRBJ2-7, with D possibly matching TRBD1 (5 bases). The CDR3 consists of 17 residues. Deletions cut 1 base from V and 3 bases from J, with 20 bases between. The germline V gene encodes CDR1 SGHDT and CDR2 YYEEEE. CDR3: CASSLLPQGRVIYEQYF. DNA of the CDR3: TGTGCCAGCAGCTTGCTTCCGCAGGGCCGCGTTATCTACGAGCAGTACTTC.

This clone was detected a few times. V is TRBV9 and J is TRBJ1-5; possibly TRBD1 for D (5 bases). The CDR3 is 14 residues long. Germline V gene data show CDR1 as SGDLS and CDR2 as YYNGEE. V was pared by 4 bases and J by 0 bases, with 8 bases between. The CDR3 sequence: CASSPGLSNQPQHF. CDR3 nucleotides: TGTGCCAGCAGCCCAGGGCTTAGCAATCAGCCCCAGCATTTT. Based on the CDR3 plus reference TRBV9 and TRBJ1-5, the full variable domain is DSGVTQTPKHLITATGQRVTLRCSPRSGDLSVYWYQQSLDQGLQFLIQYYNGEERAKGNILERFSAQQFPDLHSELNLSSLELGDSALYFCASSPGLSNQPQHFGDGTRLSIL.

The chain has TRBV27 and TRBJ1-5; D is ambiguous. The germline CDR1 and CDR2 sequences are MNHEY and SMNVEV (reference sequence). This CDR3 is 15 amino acids long. The V end lost 0 bases, the J end lost 0 bases, and 6 bases lay between the germline ends. The CDR3 spells CASSLSGNSNQPQHF. CDR3 in DNA: TGTGCCAGCAGTTTATCGGGCAATAGCAATCAGCCCCAGCATTTT.

The CDR3, as DNA: TGTGCCAGCAGCTGGGACAGGGGAAATTACGAGCAGTACTTC. Amino acid sequence: CASSWDRGNYEQYF. The rearrangement uses TRBV5-6 and TRBJ2-7; 10 positions agree with TRBD1. Germline values: CDR1 SGHDT, CDR2 YYEEEE. CDR3 length equals 14 residues. V lost 3 bases to trimming and J lost 4 bases; unmatched junction nucleotides: 4.